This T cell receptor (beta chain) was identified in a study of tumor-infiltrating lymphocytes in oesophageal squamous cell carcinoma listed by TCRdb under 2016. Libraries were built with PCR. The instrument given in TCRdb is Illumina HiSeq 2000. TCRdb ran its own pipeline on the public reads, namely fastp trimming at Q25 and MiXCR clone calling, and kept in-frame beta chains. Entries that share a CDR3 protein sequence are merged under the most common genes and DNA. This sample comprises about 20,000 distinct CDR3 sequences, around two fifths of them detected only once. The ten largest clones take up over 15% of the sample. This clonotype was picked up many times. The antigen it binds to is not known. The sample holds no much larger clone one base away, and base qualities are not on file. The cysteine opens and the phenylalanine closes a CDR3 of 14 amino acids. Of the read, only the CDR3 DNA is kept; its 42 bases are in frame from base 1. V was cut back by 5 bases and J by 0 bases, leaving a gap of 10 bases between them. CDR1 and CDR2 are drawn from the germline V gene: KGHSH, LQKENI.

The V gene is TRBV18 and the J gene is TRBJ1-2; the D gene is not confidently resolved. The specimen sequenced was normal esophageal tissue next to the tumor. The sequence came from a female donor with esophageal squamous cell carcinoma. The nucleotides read TGTGCCAGCTCATCAGGCCAAGCTAACTATGGCTACACCTTC. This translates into CASSSGQANYGYTF.